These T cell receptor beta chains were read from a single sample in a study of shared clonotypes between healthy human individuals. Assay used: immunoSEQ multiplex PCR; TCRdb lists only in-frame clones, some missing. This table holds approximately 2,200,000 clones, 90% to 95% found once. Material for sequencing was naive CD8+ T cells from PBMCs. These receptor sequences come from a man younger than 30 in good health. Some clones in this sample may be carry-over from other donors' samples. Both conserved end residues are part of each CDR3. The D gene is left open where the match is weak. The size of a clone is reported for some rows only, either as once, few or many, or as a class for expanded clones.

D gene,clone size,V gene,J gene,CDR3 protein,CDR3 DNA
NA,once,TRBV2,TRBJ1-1,CARTDAMNTEAFF,TGTGCCAGAACGGACGCAATGAACACTGAAGCTTTCTTT
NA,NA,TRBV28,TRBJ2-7,CASSLLQENGEQYF,TGTGCCAGCAGTTTACTACAGGAAAATGGCGAGCAGTACTTC
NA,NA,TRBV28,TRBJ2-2,CASSLSFAGELFF,TGTGCCAGCAGTTTAAGCTTCGCCGGGGAGCTGTTTTTT
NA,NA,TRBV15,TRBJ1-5,CATGGNQPQHF,TGTGCCACCGGAGGGAATCAGCCCCAGCATTTT
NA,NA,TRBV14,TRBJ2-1,CASSQRSSYNEQFF,TGTGCCAGCAGCCAAAGGAGCTCCTACAATGAGCAGTTCTTC
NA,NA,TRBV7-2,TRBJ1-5,CASSLGRNQPQHF,TGTGCCAGCAGCTTAGGCCGCAATCAGCCCCAGCATTTT
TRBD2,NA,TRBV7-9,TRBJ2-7,CASSLEASGGYEQYF,TGTGCCAGCAGCTTAGAGGCGTCGGGAGGTTACGAGCAGTACTTC
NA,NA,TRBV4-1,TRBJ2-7,CASSQVEPSDEQYF,TGCGCCAGCAGCCAAGTGGAGCCTTCGGACGAGCAGTACTTC
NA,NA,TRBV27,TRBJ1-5,CASSPRAPQPQHF,TGTGCCAGCAGTCCGAGGGCCCCACAGCCCCAGCATTTT
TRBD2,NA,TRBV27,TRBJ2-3,CASSTGTTSTDTQYF,TGTGCCAGCAGTACCGGGACTACGAGCACAGATACGCAGTATTTT
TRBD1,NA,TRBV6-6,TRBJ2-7,CASRNRGLNYEQYF,TGTGCCAGCAGAAACAGGGGCCTTAACTACGAGCAGTACTTC
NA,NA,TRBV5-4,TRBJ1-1,CASSLGKGGTEAFF,TGTGCCAGCAGCTTGGGGAAGGGAGGCACTGAAGCTTTCTTT
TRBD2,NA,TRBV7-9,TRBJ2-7,CASRITTSAGVVNEQYF,TGTGCCAGCAGGATCACCACGTCAGCGGGAGTCGTCAACGAGCAGTACTTC
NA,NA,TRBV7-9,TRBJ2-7,CASSLPDLYEQYF,TGTGCCAGCAGCCTACCGGACCTCTACGAGCAGTACTTC
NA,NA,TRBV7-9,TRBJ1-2,CASTTSPGPGNYGYTF,TGTGCCAGCACCACCTCTCCCGGGCCGGGTAACTATGGCTACACCTTC
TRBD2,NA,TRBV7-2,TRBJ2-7,CASSLGRGTSGSYEQYF,TGTGCCAGCAGCTTAGGACGAGGGACTAGCGGATCCTACGAGCAGTACTTC
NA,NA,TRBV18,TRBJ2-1,CASSPGVPRTGWDTDEQFF,TGTGCCAGCTCACCGGGGGTTCCTAGGACGGGGTGGGATACGGATGAGCAGTTCTTC
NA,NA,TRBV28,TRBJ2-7,CASSIPRRSYEQYF,TGTGCCAGCAGCATACCTCGGCGTTCCTACGAGCAGTACTTC
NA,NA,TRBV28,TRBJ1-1,CASGKIQDSLNTEAFF,TGTGCCAGCGGGAAAATTCAGGACAGTTTGAACACTGAAGCTTTCTTT
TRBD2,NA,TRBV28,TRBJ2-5,CASSILAGGTQETQYF,TGTGCCAGCAGTATACTAGCGGGAGGAACTCAAGAGACCCAGTACTTC
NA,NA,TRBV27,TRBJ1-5,CASSATGTRNQPQHF,TGTGCCAGCAGCGCAACTGGGACAAGAAATCAGCCCCAGCATTTT
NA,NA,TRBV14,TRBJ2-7,CASSHRSYEQYF,TGTGCCAGCAGCCACAGGTCCTACGAGCAGTACTTC
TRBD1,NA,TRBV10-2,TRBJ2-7,CASNQGVFYEQYF,TGCGCCAGCAATCAGGGGGTTTTTTACGAGCAGTACTTC
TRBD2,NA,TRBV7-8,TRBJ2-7,CASSLYGLASSYEQYF,TGTGCCAGCAGCTTATACGGACTAGCAAGCTCCTACGAGCAGTACTTC
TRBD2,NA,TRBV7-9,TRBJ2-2,CASSLGTSGRARTGELFF,TGTGCCAGCAGCTTGGGGACTAGCGGGAGGGCACGCACCGGGGAGCTGTTTTTT
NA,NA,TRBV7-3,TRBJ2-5,CASSLIRRGHGETQYF,TGTGCCAGCAGCTTAATTAGGCGGGGGCATGGAGAGACCCAGTACTTC
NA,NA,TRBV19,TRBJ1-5,CASSISHYQPQHF,TGTGCCAGTAGTATATCCCATTATCAGCCCCAGCATTTT